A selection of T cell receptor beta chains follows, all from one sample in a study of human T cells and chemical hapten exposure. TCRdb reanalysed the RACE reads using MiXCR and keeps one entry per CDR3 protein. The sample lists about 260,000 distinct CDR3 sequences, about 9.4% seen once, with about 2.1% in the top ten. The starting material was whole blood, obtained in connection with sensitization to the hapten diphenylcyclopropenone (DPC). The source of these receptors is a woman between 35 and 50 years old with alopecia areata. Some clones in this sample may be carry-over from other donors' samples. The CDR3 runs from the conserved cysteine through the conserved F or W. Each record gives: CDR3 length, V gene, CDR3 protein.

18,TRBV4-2,CASSQNTRGAGGNNEQFF
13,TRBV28,CASSLNPQYGYTF
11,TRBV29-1,CSVSSRAEQFF
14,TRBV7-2,CASSPGRYSYEQYF
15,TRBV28,CTSSPPGQGRNEQFF
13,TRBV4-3,CASSPRTGDEQYF
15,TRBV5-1,CASTFSPREGETQYF
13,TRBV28,CASSQDRVYEQYF
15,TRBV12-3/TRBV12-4,CASRPDRGGANVLTF
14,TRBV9,CASSVARNTGELFF
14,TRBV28,CASSLPAQGYKQYF
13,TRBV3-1,CASSQVGDYGYTF
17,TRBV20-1,CSAPSGTSRSSYNEQFF
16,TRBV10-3,CAISEGTGTGRYEQYF
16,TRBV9,CASSPTPGQGVGEQYF
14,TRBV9,CASSVDVNSYEQYF
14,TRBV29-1,CSVIRGTNTGELFF
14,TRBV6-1,CASSEASRANEQYF
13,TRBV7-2,CASSRFGQETQYF
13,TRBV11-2,CASEGVTNEKLFF
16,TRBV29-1,CSVRIPGPTFGNEQFF
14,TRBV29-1,CSVDGRLEADTQYF